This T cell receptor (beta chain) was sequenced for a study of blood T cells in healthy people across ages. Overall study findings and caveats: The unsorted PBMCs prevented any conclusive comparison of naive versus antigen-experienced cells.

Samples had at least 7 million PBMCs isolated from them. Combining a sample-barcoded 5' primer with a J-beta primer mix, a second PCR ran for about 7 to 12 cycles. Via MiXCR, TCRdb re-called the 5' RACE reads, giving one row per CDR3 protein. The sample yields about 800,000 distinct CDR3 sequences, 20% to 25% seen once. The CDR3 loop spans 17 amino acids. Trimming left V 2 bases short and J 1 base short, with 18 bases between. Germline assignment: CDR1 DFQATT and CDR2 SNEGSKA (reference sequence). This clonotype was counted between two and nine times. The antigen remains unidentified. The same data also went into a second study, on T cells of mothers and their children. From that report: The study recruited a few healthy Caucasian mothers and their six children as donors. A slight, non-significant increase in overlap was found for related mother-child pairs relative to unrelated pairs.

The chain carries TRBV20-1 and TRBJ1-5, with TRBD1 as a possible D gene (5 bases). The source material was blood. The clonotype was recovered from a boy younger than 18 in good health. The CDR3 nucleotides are TGCAGTGCTAGACTGGGCGGGGGTGACAGCAGCAATCAGCCCCAGCATTTT. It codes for CSARLGGGDSSNQPQHF.